Presented here are 5 T cell receptor beta chains from one specimen sequenced in a study of blood T cell repertoires in COVID-19. Generated by immunoSEQ multiplex PCR, the TCRdb table keeps only in-frame clones and is missing some. The table has some 180,000 clones, roughly 84% seen once; the top ten hold over 6.5%. Sequenced: peripheral blood. The receptor source for this set is a woman aged 40 to 55 with COVID-19, enrolled during active disease.

The chain is built from TRBV5-6 and TRBJ2-5, with 10 bases matching TRBD1. CDR1 and CDR2 (germline): SGHDT, YYEEEE. CDR3 length: 17 amino acids. V trimming: 4 bases; J trimming: 1 base; junction bases outside the gene matches: 10. This CDR3 is CASSLPGTGDFQETQYF. The CDR3 DNA reads TGTGCCAGCAGCCTACCAGGGACAGGGGATTTCCAAGAGACCCAGTACTTC.

This clone was counted only a few times. The chain uses TRBV19 and TRBJ2-6; 8 nucleotides line up with TRBD1. The CDR3 has 17 residues. Germline CDR1 LNHDA, CDR2 SQIVND (reference sequence). Unmatched junction bases numbered 8, after V lost 3 bases and J lost 4 bases. Here the CDR3 reads CASSIGDRLSGANVLTF. The CDR3 nucleotides are TGTGCCAGTAGTATTGGGGACAGGCTCTCCGGGGCCAACGTCCTGACTTTC.

This clone has only one observation. The chain combines TRBV3-1 (or the pseudogene TRBV3-2) with TRBJ2-4, with 8 bases that match TRBD1. J gave up 0 bases and V 4 bases, and 17 bases lay outside the gene matches. The V gene's germline CDR1 is LGHDT and CDR2 YNNKEL (reference sequence). The CDR3 extends over 20 amino acids. The CDR3 DNA reads TGTGCCAGCAGCCGTCTATATGCCGGGACAGGTTCCTTAGCCAAAAACATTCAGTACTTC. This translates into CASSRLYAGTGSLAKNIQYF.

V usage is TRBV25-1 and J usage is TRBJ2-7, with D maybe TRBD2 (5 bases). Trimming stripped 6 bases from V and 4 bases from J, with 13 bases between. The CDR3 is 13 residues long. Germline V gene data show CDR1 as MGHDK and CDR2 as SYGVNS. CDR3 amino acids: CASSLGSGYEQYF. The CDR3, as DNA: TGTGCCAGCAGCCTGGGGAGTGGTTACGAGCAGTACTTC.

The V call is TRBV4-1, the J call TRBJ2-1, with 8 bases lining up with TRBD2. V was pared by 5 bases and J by 4 bases, with 4 bases of the junction left unmatched. Per germline, CDR1 MGHRA and CDR2 YSYEKL. The CDR3 runs 14 residues. CDR3 loop: CASSTASGYNEQFF. The CDR3 nucleotides are TGCGCCAGCAGCACTGCTAGCGGGTACAATGAGCAGTTCTTC.